This T cell receptor beta chain stems from a study of cytomegalovirus exposure and HLA in healthy donors. It was with 60 Vbeta and 13 Jbeta primers that the PCR ran. The protocol was immunoSEQ multiplex PCR, while the TCRdb copy is restricted to in-frame clones and leaves out a portion. The table lists about 160,000 clones, approximately 80% of them singletons. The germline CDR1 and CDR2 sequences are SGHRS and YFSETQ. Deletions cut 4 bases from V and 0 bases from J, with 11 bases between. The CDR3 is 16 amino acids. Material: PBMCs. This receptor was taken from a woman in her twenties or thirties in good health and CMV-seropositive. The gene calls are TRBV5-1 and TRBJ2-6; no clear D gene. CDR3 loop: CASSQDGSSGANVLTF. CDR3 sequence (DNA): TGCGCCAGCAGCCAGGATGGGTCCTCTGGGGCCAACGTCCTGACTTTC.